Each of the 21 T cell receptor beta chains below was sequenced from the same sample in a study of blood T cell repertoires in COVID-19 (dated by TCRdb to 2019 to 2021). Library prep was done by the immunoSEQ multiplex PCR assay. TCRdb retrieved this table from immuneACCESS and kept in-frame rearrangements only. Not all clones are present; in checked studies, unresolved V genes account for under half, and no reason is known for the remainder. The sample table contains about 180,000 clones; only one count was recorded for roughly 88% of them. The top ten constitute around 7% of the sample. The material sequenced was peripheral blood. The receptor set was obtained from a woman between 35 and 50 years old with COVID-19, enrolled during active disease.

The rearrangement uses TRBV6-1 and TRBJ2-7; 10 nucleotides line up with TRBD1. The CDR3 runs 15 residues. The V segment lost 1 base and the J segment 4 bases; nucleotides outside the gene matches: 4. Germline V gene sequence: CDR1 MNHNS, CDR2 SASEGT. The CDR3 bases are TGTGCCAGCAGTGAAGGGGGGACAGGGGCTTACGAGCAGTACTTC. It specifies CASSEGGTGAYEQYF.

The count of this clone is one. The rearrangement joins TRBV5-6 to TRBJ2-7; a weak D match, TRBD1 (6 bases). V lost 4 bases and J lost 0, with 14 bases in between. Germline V gene sequence: CDR1 SGHDT, CDR2 YYEEEE. The length of the CDR3 is 15 residues. The CDR3 sequence: CASSPADRPSYEQYF. DNA for the CDR3: TGTGCCAGCAGCCCCGCTGACAGGCCCTCCTACGAGCAGTACTTC.

This rearrangement joins TRBV6-1 to TRBJ1-1, with 7 bases fitting TRBD1. The CDR3 has 17 amino acids. The germline CDR1 and CDR2 sequences are MNHNS and SASEGT. J lost 0 bases, V lost 0 bases, and 7 bases had no gene match. The chain's CDR3 is CASSEAPGGQMNTEAFF. The CDR3, as DNA: TGTGCCAGCAGTGAAGCCCCCGGGGGACAGATGAACACTGAAGCTTTCTTT.

CDR3 bases: TGCGCCAGCAGCCTCCTCCCCGGGGAAGCCTACGAGCAGTACTTC. Translating it yields CASSLLPGEAYEQYF. The chain combines TRBV4-1 with TRBJ2-7, with D tentatively TRBD2 (5 bases). CDR1 and CDR2 (germline): MGHRA, YSYEKL. V was shortened by 4 bases and J by 2 bases, with 15 bases between the two germline ends. The CDR3 length is 15 residues.

The V call is TRBV7-9, the J call TRBJ1-1; D remains ambiguous. The V end lost 5 bases, the J end lost 2 bases, and 9 bases lay between the germline ends. Germline loops: CDR1 SEHNR, CDR2 FQNEAQ (reference sequence). The CDR3 totals 13 residues. CDR3: CASSPYRNTEAFF. CDR3 in DNA: TGTGCCAGCAGCCCCTACCGAAACACTGAAGCTTTCTTT.

The chain uses TRBV5-1 and TRBJ1-5, with TRBD1 identical over 8 bases. The junction had 5 bases not matched to a gene; V was cut back by 4 bases and J by 2 bases. Germline lookup yields CDR1 SGHRS and CDR2 YFSETQ. This CDR3 region has 15 residues. CDR3 nucleotides: TGCGCCAGCAGCCCCCAGGGGGCGGGCAATCAGCCCCAGCATTTT. Translating it yields CASSPQGAGNQPQHF. The full variable domain, its missing parts supplied by reference TRBV5-1 and TRBJ1-5, is KAGVTQTPRYLIKTRGQQVTLSCSPISGHRSVSWYQQTPGQGLQFLFEYFSETQRNKGNFPGRFSGRQFSNSRSEMNVSTLELGDSALYLCASSPQGAGNQPQHFGDGTRLSIL.

The J gene is TRBJ1-3, the V gene TRBV18; TRBD1 might be the D (6 bases). The CDR3 totals 13 residues. The germline V and J ends were trimmed by 5 bases and 6 bases, with 11 bases remaining between them. CDR1 KGHSH and CDR2 LQKENI come from the germline V gene. The DNA of the CDR3 is TGTGCCAGCTCAGCAACAGGGTTAAACACCATATATTTT. Translating it yields CASSATGLNTIYF.

This clone was detected a few times. The chain links TRBV12-2 to TRBJ1-2. TRBV12-2 is termed a pseudogene. The CDR3 runs 13 residues. The CDR3 protein is CASRLVGGYGYTF. CDR3 coding DNA: TGTGCAAGTCGCTTAGTCGGGGGCTATGGCTACACCTTC.

V gene TRBV5-8 combines with J gene TRBJ2-5; no definite D call. V shed 2 bases and J shed 2 bases, with 13 bases lying between them. The CDR3 has 15 residues. CDR1 is SGHTS, CDR2 YDEGEE, per germline. The CDR3 loop is CASSFSGAAQETQYF. The CDR3 bases are TGTGCCAGCAGCTTCTCGGGTGCAGCACAAGAGACCCAGTACTTC.

The chain carries TRBV4-2 and TRBJ1-6; 7 bases match TRBD1. The CDR3 totals 14 residues. V shed 10 bases and J 0 bases; nucleotides not matched to a gene: 3. Germline CDR1 is LGHNA and CDR2 is YNFKEQ. The CDR3 region has the DNA TGTGCCACTACAGGGGTCTCCTATAATTCACCCCTCCACTTT. This encodes CATTGVSYNSPLHF.

V is TRBV2 and J is TRBJ1-5; 7 bases align to TRBD1. The CDR3 spans 15 residues. V trimming: 4 bases; J trimming: 4 bases; junction bases outside the gene matches: 7. Germline loops: CDR1 SNHLY, CDR2 FYNNEI. CDR3 DNA: TGTGCCAGCAGTGGAGTCGGGACAGAGAATCAGCCCCAGCATTTT. It yields the protein CASSGVGTENQPQHF.

This chain links TRBV10-2 with TRBJ2-2, with TRBD1 as a possible D gene (7 bases). From germline, CDR1 is WSHSY and CDR2 SAAADI. V was shortened by 8 bases and J by 7 bases, with 20 bases between the two germline ends. The CDR3 runs 15 residues. Here the CDR3 reads CASHGAGGYGGELFF. CDR3 DNA: TGCGCCAGCCACGGGGCAGGGGGGTATGGCGGGGAGCTGTTTTTT.

This chain joins TRBV3-1 (or the pseudogene TRBV3-2) and TRBJ2-5; D unresolved. V lost 3 bases to trimming and J lost 5 bases, with 7 bases between them. Germline V gives CDR1 LGHDT, CDR2 YNNKEL (reference sequence). CDR3 size: 12 residues. DNA of the CDR3: TGTGCCAGCAGCCACGACACCGAGACCCAGTACTTC. Translating gives CASSHDTETQYF.

The V call is TRBV19, the J call TRBJ1-1; no clear D. Trimming removed 1 base at V and 3 bases at J, with 15 bases between. Germline CDR1 and CDR2: LNHDA and SQIVND (reference sequence). The CDR3 is made up of 16 amino acids. DNA for the CDR3: TGTGCCAGTAGTATAGGTTCCTGGAAGAGGGACACTGAAGCTTTCTTT. Residues: CASSIGSWKRDTEAFF.

The rearrangement links TRBV5-5 to TRBJ1-2; tentative D call: TRBD1 (5 bases). With 4 bases removed from V and 3 bases from J, the gap between germline ends came to 16 bases. This CDR3 is 15 amino acids long. The germline V gene has CDR1 SGHKS and CDR2 YYEKEE (reference sequence). Here the CDR3 DNA reads TGTGCCAGCAGCCGTGCTAGGGGTTTTGACTATGGCTACACCTTC. Translation gives CASSRARGFDYGYTF.

J is TRBJ1-4 and V is TRBV6-1; D gene uncertain. Between the trimmed V and J ends, which lost 0 bases and 5 bases, there was a span of 10 bases. CDR1 MNHNS and CDR2 SASEGT come from the germline V gene. This CDR3 has 15 residues. The CDR3 DNA follows: TGTGCCAGCAGTGAAGCGGATGGACTAAATGAAAAACTGTTTTTT. This codes for CASSEADGLNEKLFF.

There are a few counts of this clone. The chain joins TRBV7-8 to TRBJ1-1; possibly TRBD1 for D (6 bases). Trimming left V 5 bases short and J 1 base short, with 14 bases between. CDR3 length equals 15 residues. The germline V gene has CDR1 SGHVS and CDR2 FQNEAQ. The CDR3 coding sequence is TGTGCCAGCAGCCCAGAACAGGGAAGGAACACTGAAGCTTTCTTT. This gives the protein CASSPEQGRNTEAFF.

This clone came up once. The chain is built from TRBV6-5 and TRBJ1-1, with a possible D match to TRBD1 (6 bases). V gave up 5 bases and J gave up 1 base, with 14 bases separating them. CDR3 length equals 15 residues. Germline V CDR1 and CDR2: MNHEY, SVGAGI. CDR3 sequence (DNA): TGTGCCAGCAGTAGCCCCCTACAGGGGAACACTGAAGCTTTCTTT. It yields the protein CASSSPLQGNTEAFF.

The J gene is TRBJ2-2, the V gene TRBV3-1 (or the pseudogene TRBV3-2); 7 positions match TRBD1. The ends lost 3 bases at V and 5 bases at J; junction bases unmatched: 6. Per the germline V gene, CDR1 is LGHDT and CDR2 is YNNKEL (reference sequence). The CDR3 is 15 amino acids. CDR3 DNA sequence: TGTGCCAGCAGCCACAAGACAGGGATGACCGGGGAGCTGTTTTTT. This sequence encodes CASSHKTGMTGELFF.

The V and J genes are TRBV29-1 and TRBJ1-5; no clear D gene. This CDR3 comprises 15 residues. Germline CDR1 is SQVTM and CDR2 is ANQGSEA. Trimming shortened V by 2 bases and J by 1 base, and 12 bases separated the two germline ends. CDR3 sequence (DNA): TGCAGCGTTGAAAGACCCTTCGGGAGCAATCAGCCCCAGCATTTT. This gives the protein CSVERPFGSNQPQHF.

V usage is TRBV10-1 and J usage is TRBJ1-5, with 8 bases that match TRBD1. This CDR3 contains 14 residues. Germline V gene sequence: CDR1 WNHNN, CDR2 SYGVQD (reference sequence). Trimming took 3 bases from V and 7 from J; bases not matched to a gene: 5. CDR3 region: CASSEQGGRQPQHF. CDR3 bases: TGCGCCAGCAGTGAACAGGGGGGAAGACAGCCCCAGCATTTT.